A selection of T cell receptor beta chains follows, all from one sample in a study of blood T cell repertoires in COVID-19. Generated by immunoSEQ multiplex PCR, the TCRdb table keeps only in-frame clones and is missing some. The table shows 85,000 to 95,000 clones, with 75% to 90% occurring only once. Sequencing was done on a sample of peripheral blood. These receptor sequences come from a woman of 80 years or more with acute or convalescent COVID-19. The CDR3 runs from the conserved cysteine through the conserved F or W. The D gene is left open where the match is weak. Size tells how often a clone was seen (once, few, many) or the class of an expanded clone, and some rows leave it out.

TRBV5-8,TRBD1,TRBJ1-5,-,TGTGCCAGCAGCCACATCGGGACAGGGGGCATTCAGCCCCAGCATTTT,CASSHIGTGGIQPQHF
TRBV13,-,TRBJ2-3,-,TGTGCCAGCAGCTTACGGAGCACAGATACGCAGTATTTT,CASSLRSTDTQYF
TRBV5-5,TRBD1,TRBJ1-1,-,TGTGCCAGCAGCTTGGAGGGACAGCTGAACACTGAAGCTTTCTTT,CASSLEGQLNTEAFF
TRBV5-4,-,TRBJ2-5,-,TGTGCCAGCACCTTTAAAACAGGACTAGGACAGGAGACCCAGTACTTC,CASTFKTGLGQETQYF
TRBV28,-,TRBJ2-1,-,TGTGCCAGCAGTCCCTATAGGGGCAGATCCTACAATGAGCAGTTCTTC,CASSPYRGRSYNEQFF
TRBV7-3,TRBD2,TRBJ2-1,-,TGTGCCAGCAGCTTAATCTGGACTAGCGATGAGCAGTTCTTC,CASSLIWTSDEQFF
TRBV18,TRBD1,TRBJ2-2,-,TGTGCCAGCTCACAGGACAGGGGGAAGGACGGGGAGCTGTTTTTT,CASSQDRGKDGELFF
TRBV15,-,TRBJ1-2,-,TGTGCCACCAGCAGAGACAGCTATGGCTACACCTTC,CATSRDSYGYTF
TRBV7-9,-,TRBJ1-4,once,TGTGCCAGCAGCCCCGCACGGGGGAATGAAAAACTGTTTTTT,CASSPARGNEKLFF
TRBV28,TRBD1,TRBJ2-7,-,TGTGCCAGCAGTTTACCTCCGGGACAGGGTACCTACGAGCAGTACTTC,CASSLPPGQGTYEQYF
TRBV19,TRBD1,TRBJ1-1,-,TGTGCCAGTAGTACCAGACTGGGACAGGGGACGAGGGCGAACACTGAAGCTTTCTTT,CASSTRLGQGTRANTEAFF
TRBV5-4,TRBD2,TRBJ2-7,few,TGTGCCAGCAGTAAATTAGCGGGGGCGTTCTACGAGCAGTACTTC,CASSKLAGAFYEQYF
TRBV5-4,TRBD1,TRBJ2-7,-,TGTGCCAGCAGCGCAGGGGGTATGACCTCCTACGAGCAGTACTTC,CASSAGGMTSYEQYF
TRBV28,-,TRBJ1-2,-,TGTGCCAGCAGTATAGAGGGGGGGCTTAACTATGGCTACACCTTC,CASSIEGGLNYGYTF
TRBV18,-,TRBJ1-2,-,TGTGCCAGCTCCTCTACGCCGGACTCACCCTCAGCTAACTATGGCTACACCTTC,CASSSTPDSPSANYGYTF
TRBV28,TRBD1,TRBJ1-2,-,TGTGCCAGCAGTTTATGGCACAGGGGGCAAAGTGGCTACACCTTC,CASSLWHRGQSGYTF
TRBV7-8,-,TRBJ1-1,-,TGTGCCAGCCTGGGACACGGAATATTTATGAACACTGAAGCTTTCTTT,CASLGHGIFMNTEAFF
TRBV7-3,-,TRBJ1-1,-,TGTGCCAGCAGCTTAACCACAACGCTTCCAGCTTTCTTT,CASSLTTTLPAFF
TRBV6-5,TRBD2,TRBJ2-7,-,TGTGCCAGCAGGCCTGCTAGCGGGGGCCTGGGAGAGCAGTACTTC,CASRPASGGLGEQYF
TRBV2,-,TRBJ2-5,-,TGTGCCAGCAGTGATCGGGGGTTCGGGACCCAGTACTTC,CASSDRGFGTQYF
TRBV9,TRBD1,TRBJ1-4,few,TGTGCCAGCAGCGACCATCAGGGGGCTGGTGAAAAACTGTTTTTT,CASSDHQGAGEKLFF
TRBV4-1,-,TRBJ2-1,-,TGCGCCAGCAGCCAAGTGGGCGGGGTCCTATCCAATGAGCAGTTCTTC,CASSQVGGVLSNEQFF
TRBV14,TRBD1,TRBJ2-7,-,TGTGCCAGCAGCCATTACCCTCTGACAGGGATATCCTACGAGCAGTACTTC,CASSHYPLTGISYEQYF
TRBV5-1,TRBD1,TRBJ2-7,few,TGCGCCAGCAGCGGGGGACAGGGGAACGGGGTATACGAGCAGTACTTC,CASSGGQGNGVYEQYF
TRBV20-1,TRBD1,TRBJ1-1,-,TGCAGTGCTAGGACAGGGGTAATTGCTTTCTTT,CSARTGVIAFF
TRBV10-1,-,TRBJ1-6,-,TGCGCCAGCAGCCGGGGAGGCGGTAATTCACCCCTCCACTTT,CASSRGGGNSPLHF
TRBV5-1,TRBD1,TRBJ2-4,-,TGCGCCAGCAGCGCCCCGGGACAGGGGAGGAACATTCAGTACTTC,CASSAPGQGRNIQYF
TRBV5-1,TRBD1,TRBJ2-2,once,TGCGCCAGCAGCCGGACAGGGGACAACACCGGGGAGCTGTTTTTT,CASSRTGDNTGELFF
TRBV24-1,-,TRBJ1-1,-,TGTGCCACCAGTGACGGGGGAGGCAGGGCGAGTCAGGCTTTCTTT,CATSDGGGRASQAFF
TRBV27,-,TRBJ2-1,-,TGTGCCAGCAGTTTATTCCCCGGGATGGGGAATGAGCAGTTCTTC,CASSLFPGMGNEQFF
TRBV20-1,-,TRBJ1-2,-,TGCAGTGCCCCGCGCGGGGACGGCTACACCTTC,CSAPRGDGYTF
TRBV4-1,TRBD1,TRBJ2-3,once,TGCGCCAGCAGCCAAGTACAGGGGACAGATACGCAGTATTTT,CASSQVQGTDTQYF
TRBV9,TRBD1,TRBJ1-1,-,TGTGCCAGCAGAGACAGGGACACTGAAGCTTTCTTT,CASRDRDTEAFF
TRBV5-1,-,TRBJ2-7,-,TGCGCCAGCAGCGGTCAGGGTTCCGCGTACGAGCAGTACTTC,CASSGQGSAYEQYF
TRBV19,-,TRBJ2-1,-,TGTGCCACCTCTCACGGAGCTTCCTACAATGAGCAGTTCTTC,CATSHGASYNEQFF
TRBV7-2,-,TRBJ2-1,-,TGTGCCAGCAGCTACAGGGTAGACAATGAGCAGTTCTTC,CASSYRVDNEQFF
TRBV19,-,TRBJ2-7,-,TGTGCCAGTAGTCCCGGGCCAGGGGATTACGAGGAGCAGTACTTC,CASSPGPGDYEEQYF
TRBV6-5,TRBD1,TRBJ1-3,-,TGTGCCAGCAGCACGGGACAGCTTGGAAACACCATATATTTT,CASSTGQLGNTIYF
TRBV18,-,TRBJ2-7,-,TGTGCCAGCTCACGCGACAGCCAGTCCTACGAGCAGTACTTC,CASSRDSQSYEQYF
TRBV3-1/TRBV3-2,-,TRBJ2-2,-,TGTGCCAGCAGCTCGTACACCGGGGAGCTGTTTTTT,CASSSYTGELFF
TRBV28,TRBD2,TRBJ2-1,-,TGTGCCAGCGGACTAGCGCGGAATGAGCAGTTCTTC,CASGLARNEQFF
TRBV11-2,TRBD2,TRBJ2-3,-,TGTGCCAGCAGCTTGAGGACTAGCGGGGGCCTCACAGATACGCAGTATTTT,CASSLRTSGGLTDTQYF
TRBV5-5,-,TRBJ1-4,-,TGTGCCAGCAGCTCCGGACTGCCCCGGGAAAAACTGTTTTTT,CASSSGLPREKLFF
TRBV5-4,TRBD1,TRBJ2-5,-,TGTGCCAGCAGCCGTACAGGGGTAAGAGAGACCCAGTACTTC,CASSRTGVRETQYF
TRBV27,TRBD1,TRBJ2-7,-,TGTGCCAGCAGTCCCGGACAGGGTGGGTACGAGCAGTACTTC,CASSPGQGGYEQYF
TRBV9,TRBD1,TRBJ2-7,few,TGTGCCAGCAGCGTAGGAGGACAGGGGATATACGAGCAGTACTTC,CASSVGGQGIYEQYF
TRBV5-1,-,TRBJ2-7,-,TGCGCCAGCAGTAAAGAGGGCCACTACGAGCAGTACTTC,CASSKEGHYEQYF
TRBV7-6,TRBD1,TRBJ2-7,-,TGTGCCAGCAGCTTAGCCCCCGGGACAGGGGGGACCTACGAGCAGTACTTC,CASSLAPGTGGTYEQYF
TRBV2,-,TRBJ2-7,-,TGTGCCAGCAACTTCTGGGACTCCTCCTACGAGCAGTACTTC,CASNFWDSSYEQYF
TRBV3-1/TRBV3-2,TRBD2,TRBJ2-1,-,TGTGCCAGCAGCCAAGATCGGGCTAGCGGGGGGATCATGGATGAGCAGTTCTTC,CASSQDRASGGIMDEQFF
TRBV30,-,TRBJ1-6,few,TGTGCCTGGAGTCAGCGGGGGGCGCTTCCCCTCCACTTT,CAWSQRGALPLHF
TRBV6-5,TRBD1,TRBJ2-7,-,TGTGCCAGCAGTCCGTGGACAGGGACCTACGAGCAGTACTTC,CASSPWTGTYEQYF
TRBV20-1,-,TRBJ2-3,-,TGCAGTGCTAGGCACGGGGATACGCAGTATTTT,CSARHGDTQYF
TRBV6-5,-,TRBJ1-5,-,TGTGCCAGCAGTTACAACGGGAGGATTGATCAGCCCCAGCATTTT,CASSYNGRIDQPQHF
TRBV27,TRBD1,TRBJ1-1,-,TGTGCCAGCAGGGGACAGGGGCTCAAGAACACTGAAGCTTTCTTT,CASRGQGLKNTEAFF
TRBV29-1,-,TRBJ1-1,few,TGCAGCGTTGAAAGAGGTCAGAACACTGAAGCTTTCTTT,CSVERGQNTEAFF
TRBV24-1,TRBD1,TRBJ1-5,few,TGTGCCACCAGTGGTCCCGGGACAGGGGGCAATCAGCCCCAGCATTTT,CATSGPGTGGNQPQHF
TRBV6-6,-,TRBJ1-5,-,TGTGCCAGCAAAGGTATAGCATATCAGCCCCAGCATTTT,CASKGIAYQPQHF
TRBV5-6,-,TRBJ2-5,-,TGTGCCAGCAGCTTGAGGGGCAGACAAGAGACCCAGTACTTC,CASSLRGRQETQYF
TRBV7-2,-,TRBJ2-5,-,TGTGCCAGCAGCTTAGTGGGAACAGGCGCCCAAGAGACCCAGTACTTC,CASSLVGTGAQETQYF